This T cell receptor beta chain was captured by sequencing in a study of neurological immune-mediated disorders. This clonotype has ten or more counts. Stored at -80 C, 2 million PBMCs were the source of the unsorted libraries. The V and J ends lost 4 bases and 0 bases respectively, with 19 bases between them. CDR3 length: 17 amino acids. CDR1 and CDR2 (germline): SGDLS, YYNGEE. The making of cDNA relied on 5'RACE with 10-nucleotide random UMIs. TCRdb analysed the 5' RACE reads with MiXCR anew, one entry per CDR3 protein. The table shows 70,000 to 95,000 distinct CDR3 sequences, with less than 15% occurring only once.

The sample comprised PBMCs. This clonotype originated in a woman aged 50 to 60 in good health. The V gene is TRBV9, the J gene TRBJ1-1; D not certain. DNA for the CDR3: TGTGCCAGCAGCCTGCGGGCCTTAAGGATCATGAACACTGAAGCTTTCTTT. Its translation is CASSLRALRIMNTEAFF.